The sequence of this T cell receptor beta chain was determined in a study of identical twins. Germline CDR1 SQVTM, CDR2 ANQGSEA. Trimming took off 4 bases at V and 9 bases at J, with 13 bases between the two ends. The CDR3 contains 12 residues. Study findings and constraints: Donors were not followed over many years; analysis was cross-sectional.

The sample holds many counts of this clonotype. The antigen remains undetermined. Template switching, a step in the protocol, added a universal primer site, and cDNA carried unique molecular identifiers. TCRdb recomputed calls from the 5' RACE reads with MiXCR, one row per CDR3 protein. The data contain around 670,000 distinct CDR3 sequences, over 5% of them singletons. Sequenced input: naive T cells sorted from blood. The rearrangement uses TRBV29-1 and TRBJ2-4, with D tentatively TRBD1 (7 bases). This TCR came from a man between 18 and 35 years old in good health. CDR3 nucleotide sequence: TGCAGCGTTGGGGCCCAGGGGGGCATTCAGTACTTC. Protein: CSVGAQGGIQYF.